The clone carrying this T cell receptor (beta chain) came up once. Clones were read by immunoSEQ multiplex PCR, and TCRdb kept only the in-frame ones, dropping some. This sample has approximately 250,000 clones, with more than 80% found just once. CDR3 length: 13 amino acids. Trimming stripped 2 bases from V and 9 bases from J, with 11 bases between. This specimen comes from a study of blood T cell repertoires in COVID-19. Study summary: The study drew acute and convalescent COVID-19 samples from the United States, Italy and Spain. T cells, B-cell-depleted T cells, or PBMCs supplied cDNA or gDNA.

Across about two dozen US areas, participants ranged in age from about 18 to 90 years. Participants were placed into cohorts based on the clinical history they reported. This clonotype originated in a woman in her twenties or thirties with acute COVID-19. Sequenced sample: PBMCs or T cells enriched from blood (not recorded which). The chain is built from TRBV12-3 or TRBV12-4 and TRBJ1-5, with D uncertain. The CDR3 DNA is TGTGCCAGCAGTTTAAACAGTGGAACGCCCCAGCATTTT. It translates to CASSLNSGTPQHF.